These 25 T cell receptor beta chains share one sample of origin, sequenced in a study of blood T cell repertoires in COVID-19. TCRdb's copy holds only in-frame clones and misses some; the assay was immunoSEQ multiplex PCR. Among roughly 260,000 clones listed, about 88% were seen once. The sample was peripheral blood. The source of these receptors is a woman in her forties who had recovered from COVID-19.

The genes are TRBV18 and TRBJ1-4; D is unresolved. The germline V and J ends were trimmed by 3 bases and 8 bases, with 10 bases remaining between them. The CDR3 is 13 amino acids. Germline V gene data show CDR1 as KGHSH and CDR2 as LQKENI. CDR3 in amino acids: CASSPLAGEKLFF. The DNA of the CDR3 is TGTGCCAGCTCACCCCTAGCGGGGGAAAAACTGTTTTTT.

The V gene is TRBV7-3, the J gene TRBJ1-4, with a weak D call TRBD1 (5 bases). Trimming pared 5 bases from V and 4 bases from J, leaving 11 bases between. CDR1 and CDR2 from the germline V gene are SGHTA and FQGTGA. CDR3 size: 14 residues. CDR3 sequence (DNA): TGTGCCAGCAGCCTCGACAGCGATAATGAAAAACTGTTTTTT. Amino acid sequence: CASSLDSDNEKLFF.

The chain uses TRBV4-2 and TRBJ2-4; maybe TRBD1 (7 bases). The germline V gene encodes CDR1 LGHNA and CDR2 YNFKEQ. The ends were cut back, 3 bases at V and 7 bases at J, with 16 bases in the middle. The CDR3 length is 15 residues. The CDR3 DNA is TGTGCCAGCAGCCAGCAAGGACAGGAGGGGAACATTCAGTACTTC. It yields the protein CASSQQGQEGNIQYF.

The chain joins TRBV5-4 to TRBJ2-7; TRBD1 aligns across 8 bases. The CDR3 contains 15 residues. CDR1 and CDR2 (germline): SGHNT, YYREEE (reference sequence). V trimming: 2 bases; J trimming: 2 bases; junction bases outside the gene matches: 6. The CDR3: CASSFGTGVTYEQYF. CDR3 in DNA: TGTGCCAGCAGCTTCGGGACAGGCGTAACCTACGAGCAGTACTTC.

The chain carries TRBV28 and TRBJ1-5, with D possibly being TRBD1 (6 bases). The length of the CDR3 is 15 residues. V lost 7 bases and J 6 bases, leaving 19 bases between the germline ends. The V gene's germline CDR1 is MDHEN and CDR2 SYDVKM. The CDR3 is CASTPRGGARQPQHF. CDR3 coding DNA: TGTGCCAGCACCCCCCGGGGGGGGGCGCGTCAGCCCCAGCATTTT.

Here the CDR3 DNA reads TGTGCCAGCAGCCAAGAGGTGTTAAGCGATGAGCAGTTCTTC. Translated, it gives CASSQEVLSDEQFF. V and J are TRBV4-2 and TRBJ2-1, with D unclear. V was clipped by 0 bases and J by 8 bases, with 11 bases between them. The CDR3 sequence is 14 residues long. The germline CDR1 and CDR2 sequences are LGHNA and YNFKEQ.

The V gene is TRBV4-2, the J gene TRBJ1-4; no clear D gene. The CDR3 spans 16 residues. V lost 4 bases and J lost 8, with 20 bases in between. In germline, CDR1 is LGHNA, CDR2 YNFKEQ. The CDR3: CASSPPQAGTYEKLFF. CDR3 sequence (DNA): TGTGCCAGCAGCCCCCCTCAAGCAGGAACTTACGAAAAACTGTTTTTT.

V and J are TRBV28 and TRBJ2-7; 8 bases agree with TRBD1. Trimming took 6 bases from V and 3 from J; bases not matched to a gene: 10. The CDR3 covers 15 residues. Germline assignment: CDR1 MDHEN and CDR2 SYDVKM. In nucleotides, the CDR3 is TGTGCCAGCAGGGGACCCAGGGGGCGCAGCTACGAGCAGTACTTC. Protein sequence: CASRGPRGRSYEQYF.

The chain uses TRBV18 and TRBJ1-1; 7 positions match TRBD1. CDR3 length equals 14 residues. The junction had 7 bases not matched to a gene; V was cut back by 8 bases and J by 1 base. Looked up from germline, CDR1 is KGHSH and CDR2 is LQKENI. The CDR3 DNA reads as TGTGCCAGCCAAAAACAGGGGAGGAACACTGAAGCTTTCTTT. The encoded protein is CASQKQGRNTEAFF.

This clone came up once. This chain joins TRBV3-1 (or the pseudogene TRBV3-2) and TRBJ2-7; D is possibly TRBD1 (6 bases). This CDR3 has 16 residues. V was trimmed by 3 bases and J by 0 bases, leaving 15 bases between them. Germline CDR1 and CDR2: LGHDT and YNNKEL (reference sequence). CDR3 sequence (DNA): TGTGCCAGCAGCCACCAAATTCTGACAGGCTCCTACGAGCAGTACTTC. Amino acids: CASSHQILTGSYEQYF.

The J gene is TRBJ2-5, the V gene TRBV5-1, with a weak D call TRBD2 (6 bases). The CDR3 covers 13 residues. V gave up 4 bases and J gave up 4 bases, with 11 bases separating them. Germline CDR1 SGHRS, CDR2 YFSETQ. The CDR3 DNA follows: TGCGCCAGCAGCGTCGGGAGCAGAGAGACCCAGTACTTC. It is translated as CASSVGSRETQYF.

The chain is built from TRBV24-1 and TRBJ1-5; D is possibly TRBD1 (6 bases). The V and J ends lost 4 bases and 0 bases respectively, with 15 bases between them. Germline CDR1 is KGHDR and CDR2 is SFDVKD. The CDR3 contains 17 residues. The CDR3 DNA follows: TGTGCCACCAGTGAAACAGGGAGAGGTTATAGCAATCAGCCCCAGCATTTT. It yields the protein CATSETGRGYSNQPQHF.

This chain connects TRBV7-2 to TRBJ2-7, with D maybe TRBD2 (5 bases). This CDR3 contains 14 residues. Trimming removed 2 bases at V and 2 bases at J, with 10 bases between. Germline-derived CDR1 and CDR2 are SGHTA and FQGNSA. CDR3 in DNA: TGTGCCAGCAGCTTATGGGCGGGCCCCTACGAGCAGTACTTC. Encoded protein: CASSLWAGPYEQYF.

The chain couples TRBV4-1 to TRBJ2-5; 14 positions match TRBD2. Trimming took 8 bases from V and 3 from J; bases not matched to a gene: 8. The CDR3 has 16 residues. Germline CDR1 is MGHRA and CDR2 is YSYEKL. CDR3 protein: CASGQPGLAGEETQYF. DNA for the CDR3: TGCGCCAGCGGACAACCGGGACTAGCGGGAGAAGAGACCCAGTACTTC.

This rearrangement joins TRBV19 to TRBJ2-7; TRBD1 aligns across 10 bases. The CDR3 contains 14 residues. Per the germline V gene, CDR1 is LNHDA and CDR2 is SQIVND (reference sequence). V trimming: 5 bases; J trimming: 1 base; junction bases outside the gene matches: 2. CDR3 coding DNA: TGTGCCAGTAGTCGGGACAGGGGATCCTACGAGCAGTACTTC. Protein sequence: CASSRDRGSYEQYF.

This clone was found a few times. The chain carries TRBV27 and TRBJ2-1; D may be TRBD2 (5 bases). CDR3 length equals 12 residues. V was trimmed by 6 bases and J by 13 bases, leaving 16 bases between them. Germline V lookup: CDR1 MNHEY, CDR2 SMNVEV (reference sequence). The CDR3 DNA follows: TGTGCCAGCAGCCAGCCCGGGAAAAAACAGTTCTTC. This sequence encodes CASSQPGKKQFF.

The sample holds one count of this clone. The chain uses TRBV6-5 and TRBJ1-4, with D uncertain. From germline, CDR1 is MNHEY and CDR2 SVGAGI. The CDR3 spans 12 residues. V was pared by 0 bases and J by 7 bases, with 3 bases between. CDR3 coding DNA: TGTGCCAGCAGTTACTCGGCTGAAAAACTGTTTTTT. Translation gives CASSYSAEKLFF.

The chain carries TRBV19 and TRBJ1-1; D gene unclear. The germline V gene has CDR1 LNHDA and CDR2 SQIVND (reference sequence). V lost 1 base and J 6 bases, leaving 9 bases between the germline ends. This CDR3 is 13 amino acids long. The CDR3 sequence is CASSIGGKAEAFF. The CDR3, as DNA: TGTGCCAGTAGTATAGGAGGGAAGGCTGAAGCTTTCTTT.

The chain employs TRBV7-2 and TRBJ1-4; D unclear. CDR1 and CDR2 from the germline V gene are SGHTA and FQGNSA. The CDR3 is 13 residues long. Trimming took off 6 bases at V and 3 bases at J, with 8 bases between the two ends. CDR3 coding DNA: TGTGCCAGCAGTACGGGTTCTAATGAAAAACTGTTTTTT. Its translation is CASSTGSNEKLFF.

The genes are TRBV27 and TRBJ1-2; the D gene is possibly TRBD1 (6 bases). The CDR3 spans 15 residues. Trimming cost V 5 bases and J 4 bases, with 17 bases left between them. CDR1 is MNHEY and CDR2 is SMNVEV in the germline V gene (reference sequence). The CDR3: CASSPDRIATYGYTF. The DNA for the CDR3 is TGTGCCAGCAGTCCTGACAGGATTGCTACCTATGGCTACACCTTC.

V is TRBV30 and J is TRBJ1-5, with D uncertain. Per the germline V gene, CDR1 is GTSNPN and CDR2 is SVGIG (reference sequence). This CDR3 is 13 amino acids long. The V end was cut by 2 bases, the J end by 7 bases, with 12 bases between. The DNA of the CDR3 is TGTGCCTGGAGTCTGCGGGTAGGCCAGCCCCAGCATTTT. Encoded protein: CAWSLRVGQPQHF.

The V call is TRBV19, the J call TRBJ2-3, with a possible D match to TRBD1 (5 bases). The germline V gene has CDR1 LNHDA and CDR2 SQIVND (reference sequence). V lost 4 bases, J lost 5 bases, and 7 bases lay in between. The CDR3 loop spans 12 amino acids. This chain's CDR3 is CASSTGKDTQYF. CDR3 DNA sequence: TGTGCCAGTAGTACAGGGAAAGATACGCAGTATTTT.

This rearrangement joins TRBV5-6 to TRBJ2-5; a weak D match, TRBD1 (6 bases). The CDR3 is made up of 14 amino acids. The germline V and J ends were trimmed by 0 bases and 5 bases, with 11 bases remaining between them. Per the germline V gene, CDR1 is SGHDT and CDR2 is YYEEEE. CDR3 nucleotide sequence: TGTGCCAGCAGCTTGGATCAGGGGACGGAGACCCAGTACTTC. This sequence encodes CASSLDQGTETQYF.

This chain connects TRBV5-1 to TRBJ2-7; a possible D gene is TRBD1 (5 bases). The germline V gene has CDR1 SGHRS and CDR2 YFSETQ. V was clipped by 2 bases and J by 2 bases, with 11 bases between them. The CDR3 covers 14 residues. CDR3 nucleotides: TGCGCCAGCAGCTTCAACGGCAGGGCCTACGAGCAGTACTTC. Translated, it gives CASSFNGRAYEQYF.

This clone was seen only once. V and J are TRBV4-2 and TRBJ2-7, with 7 bases lining up with TRBD2. From germline, CDR1 is LGHNA and CDR2 YNFKEQ. The V and J ends lost 1 base and 3 bases, in that order; junction bases with no gene match: 9. The CDR3 sequence is 16 residues long. The CDR3 protein is CASSQASGTTYYEQYF. In DNA, the CDR3 is TGTGCCAGCAGCCAAGCCAGCGGGACTACATACTACGAGCAGTACTTC.